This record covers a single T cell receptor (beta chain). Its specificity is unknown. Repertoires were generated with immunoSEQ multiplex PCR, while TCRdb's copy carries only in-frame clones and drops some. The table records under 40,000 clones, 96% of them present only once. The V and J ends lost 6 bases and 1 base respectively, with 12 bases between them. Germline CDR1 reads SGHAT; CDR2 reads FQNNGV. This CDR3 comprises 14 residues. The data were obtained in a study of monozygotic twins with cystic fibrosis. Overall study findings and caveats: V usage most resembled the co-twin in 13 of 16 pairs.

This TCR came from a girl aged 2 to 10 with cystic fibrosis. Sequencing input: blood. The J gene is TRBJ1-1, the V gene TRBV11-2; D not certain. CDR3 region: CASSSTRKNTEAFF. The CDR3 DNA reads TGTGCCAGCAGTTCAACCCGCAAGAACACTGAAGCTTTCTTT.